Presented here are 8 T cell receptor beta chains from one specimen sequenced in a study of control samples from healthy donors and cancer patients. Profiling relied on immunoSEQ multiplex PCR, and the TCRdb table lists in-frame clones only, not all of them. Of 100,000 to 120,000 clones in the sample, 70% to 90% were seen once. Sequencing was performed on PBMCs. These receptors came from a woman in her sixties with lung cancer.

The gene calls are TRBV7-8 and TRBJ1-1; 7 bases are shared with TRBD1. Germline V lookup: CDR1 SGHVS, CDR2 FQNEAQ. The CDR3 totals 20 residues. V shed 5 bases and J 0 bases; nucleotides not matched to a gene: 21. CDR3 coding DNA: TGTGCCAGCAGCCGAAAGTATTCGGGACAGACTTGGGGAATGAACACTGAAGCTTTCTTT. It encodes CASSRKYSGQTWGMNTEAFF.

The chain couples TRBV19 to TRBJ1-2; 7 bases agree with TRBD1. V lost 4 bases, J lost 3 bases, and 8 bases stayed unmatched. The CDR3 contains 15 residues. Germline CDR1 and CDR2: LNHDA and SQIVND (reference sequence). CDR3 residues: CASSNWGDRHYGYTF. The CDR3 DNA reads TGTGCCAGTAGTAACTGGGGGGACAGACACTATGGCTACACCTTC.

The chain is built from TRBV29-1 and TRBJ1-4; D not resolved. The V gene's germline CDR1 is SQVTM and CDR2 ANQGSEA. The CDR3 extends over 14 amino acids. Trimming stripped 6 bases from V and 4 bases from J, with 15 bases between. The CDR3 bases are TGCAGCGTCCAGGTCCAGGCCGGTAATGAAAAACTGTTTTTT. As protein: CSVQVQAGNEKLFF.

The V call is TRBV5-1, the J call TRBJ1-1; possible D gene TRBD1, 6 bases. Germline V lookup: CDR1 SGHRS, CDR2 YFSETQ. CDR3 size: 15 residues. The V gene lost 0 bases and the J gene lost 4 bases, with 13 bases spanning the gap. CDR3 region: CASSLAGGQGTEAFF. The CDR3, as DNA: TGCGCCAGCAGCTTGGCCGGGGGGCAGGGCACTGAAGCTTTCTTT.

This clone has only one observation. The chain uses TRBV18 and TRBJ2-7; 8 bases line up with TRBD1. This CDR3 spans 12 amino acids. From germline, CDR1 is KGHSH and CDR2 LQKENI. Germline trimming cut 2 bases from V and 7 bases from J; bases unmatched to any gene: 1. The CDR3 protein is CASSPNRGEQYF. As DNA, the CDR3 is TGTGCCAGCTCACCAAACAGGGGGGAGCAGTACTTC. Full variable domain (missing parts from reference TRBV18 and TRBJ2-7): NAGVMQNPRHLVRRRGQEARLRCSPMKGHSHVYWYRQLPEEGLKFMVYLQKENIIDESGMPKERFSAEFPKEGPSILRIQQVVRGDSAAYFCASSPNRGEQYFGPGTRLTVT.

This chain uses TRBV18 with TRBJ2-7; D gene uncertain. V was pared by 3 bases and J by 4 bases, with 10 bases between. CDR1 and CDR2 from the germline V gene are KGHSH and LQKENI. This CDR3 spans 13 amino acids. The CDR3 DNA is TGTGCCAGCTCACCTGACGGGCGGTACGAGCAGTACTTC. This gives the protein CASSPDGRYEQYF.

V usage is TRBV5-5 and J usage is TRBJ1-3, with D unresolved. Germline CDR1 and CDR2: SGHKS and YYEKEE (reference sequence). V was shortened by 2 bases and J by 4 bases, with 7 bases between the two germline ends. The CDR3 sequence is 13 residues long. For the CDR3, the DNA is TGTGCCAGCAGCTTCTTAGGCGGAAACACCATATATTTT. It codes for CASSFLGGNTIYF.

The chain recombines TRBV5-5 with TRBJ2-1; D gene ambiguous. Between the trimmed V and J ends, which lost 4 bases and 7 bases, there was a span of 15 bases. CDR1 and CDR2 from the germline V gene are SGHKS and YYEKEE (reference sequence). The CDR3 is 14 amino acids. The CDR3 coding sequence is TGTGCCAGCAGCCCGTCGGCCCCGGCAAATGAGCAGTTCTTC. Translating gives CASSPSAPANEQFF.